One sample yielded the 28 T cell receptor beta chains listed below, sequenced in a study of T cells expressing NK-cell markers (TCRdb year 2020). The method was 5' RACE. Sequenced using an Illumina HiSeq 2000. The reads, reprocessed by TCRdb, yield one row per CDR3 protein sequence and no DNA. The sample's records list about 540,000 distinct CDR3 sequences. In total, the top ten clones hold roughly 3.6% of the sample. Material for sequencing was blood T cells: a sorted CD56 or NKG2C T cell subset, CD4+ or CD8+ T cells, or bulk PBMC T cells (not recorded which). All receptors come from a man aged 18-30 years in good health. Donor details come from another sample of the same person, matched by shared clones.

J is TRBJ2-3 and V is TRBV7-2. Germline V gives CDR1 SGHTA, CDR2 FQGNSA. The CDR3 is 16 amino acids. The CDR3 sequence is CASSLALRGRTDTQYF.

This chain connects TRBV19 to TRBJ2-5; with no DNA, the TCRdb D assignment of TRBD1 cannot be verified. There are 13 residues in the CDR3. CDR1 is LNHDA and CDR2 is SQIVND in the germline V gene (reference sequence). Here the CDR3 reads CASRGTTKETQYF.

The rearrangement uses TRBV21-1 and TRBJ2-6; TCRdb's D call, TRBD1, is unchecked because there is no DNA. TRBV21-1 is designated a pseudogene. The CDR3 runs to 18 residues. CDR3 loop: CASSSRQGSSSGANVLTF.

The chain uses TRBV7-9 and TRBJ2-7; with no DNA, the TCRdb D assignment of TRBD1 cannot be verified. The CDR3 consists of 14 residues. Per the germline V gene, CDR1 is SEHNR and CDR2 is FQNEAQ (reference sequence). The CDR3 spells CASSPRQQVYEQYF.

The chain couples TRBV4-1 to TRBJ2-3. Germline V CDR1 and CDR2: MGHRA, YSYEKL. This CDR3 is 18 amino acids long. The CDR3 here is CASSQVNRPLTRADTQYF.

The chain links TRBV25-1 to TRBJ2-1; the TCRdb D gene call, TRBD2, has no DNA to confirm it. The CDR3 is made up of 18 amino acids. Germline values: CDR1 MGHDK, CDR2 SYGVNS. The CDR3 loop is CASSGVAGGPRSYNEQFF.

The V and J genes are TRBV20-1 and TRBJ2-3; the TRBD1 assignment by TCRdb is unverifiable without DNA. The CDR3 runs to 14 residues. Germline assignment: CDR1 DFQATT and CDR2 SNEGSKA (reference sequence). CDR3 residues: CSAIYRGGTDTQYF.

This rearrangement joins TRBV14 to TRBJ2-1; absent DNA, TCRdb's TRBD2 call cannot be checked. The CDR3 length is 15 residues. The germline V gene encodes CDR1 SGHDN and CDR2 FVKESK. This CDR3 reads CASSQRTSGRAVQFF.

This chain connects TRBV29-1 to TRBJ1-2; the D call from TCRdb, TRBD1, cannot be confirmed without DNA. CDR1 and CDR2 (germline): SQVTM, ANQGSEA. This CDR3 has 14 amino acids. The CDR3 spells CSVELRGRLWGYTF.

This CDR3 reads CSAPITTRGGRGTGELFF. The chain combines TRBV20-1 with TRBJ2-2; the TCRdb call, TRBD2, lacks DNA for checking. The CDR3 length is 18 residues. Germline V gives CDR1 DFQATT, CDR2 SNEGSKA (reference sequence).

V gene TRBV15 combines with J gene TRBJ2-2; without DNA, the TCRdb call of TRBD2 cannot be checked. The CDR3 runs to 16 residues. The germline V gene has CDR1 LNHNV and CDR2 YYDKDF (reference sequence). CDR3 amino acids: CATIGLADTNTGELFF.

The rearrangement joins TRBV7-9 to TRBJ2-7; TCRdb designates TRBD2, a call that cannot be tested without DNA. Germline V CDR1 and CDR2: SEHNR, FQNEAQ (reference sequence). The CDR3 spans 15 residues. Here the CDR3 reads CASSRRTSGTSEQYF.

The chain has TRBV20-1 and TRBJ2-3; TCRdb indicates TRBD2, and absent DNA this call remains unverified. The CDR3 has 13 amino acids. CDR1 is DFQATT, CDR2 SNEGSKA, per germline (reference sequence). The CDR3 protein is CSEAQGRAGTQYF.

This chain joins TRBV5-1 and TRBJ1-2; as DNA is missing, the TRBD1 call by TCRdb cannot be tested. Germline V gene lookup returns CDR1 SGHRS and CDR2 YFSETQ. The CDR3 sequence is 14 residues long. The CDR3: CASSRGQGGGGYTF.

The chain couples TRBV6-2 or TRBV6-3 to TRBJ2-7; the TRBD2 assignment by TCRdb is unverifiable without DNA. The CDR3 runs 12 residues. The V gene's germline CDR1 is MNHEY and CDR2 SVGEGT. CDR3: CAGGIRSGEQYF.

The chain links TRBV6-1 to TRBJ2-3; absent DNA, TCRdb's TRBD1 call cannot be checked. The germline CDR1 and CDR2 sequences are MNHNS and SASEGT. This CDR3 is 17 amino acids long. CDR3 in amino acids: CASSPGTGTRRADTQYF.

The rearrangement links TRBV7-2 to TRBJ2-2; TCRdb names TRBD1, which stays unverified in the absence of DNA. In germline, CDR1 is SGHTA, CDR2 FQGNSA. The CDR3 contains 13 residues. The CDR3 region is CASTIRGSGELFF.

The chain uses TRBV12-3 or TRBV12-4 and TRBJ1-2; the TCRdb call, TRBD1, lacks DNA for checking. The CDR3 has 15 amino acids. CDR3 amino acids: CASSPNWDRGYGYTF.

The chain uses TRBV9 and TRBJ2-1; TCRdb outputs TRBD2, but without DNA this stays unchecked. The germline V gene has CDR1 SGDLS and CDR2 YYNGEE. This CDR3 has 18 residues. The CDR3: CASSVGRGRLAGDNEQFF.

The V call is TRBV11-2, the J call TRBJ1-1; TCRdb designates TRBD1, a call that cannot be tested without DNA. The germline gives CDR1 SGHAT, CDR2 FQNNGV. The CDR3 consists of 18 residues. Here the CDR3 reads CASSPRTGQGARNTEAFF. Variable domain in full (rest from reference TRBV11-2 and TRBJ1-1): EAGVAQSPRYKIIEKRQSVAFWCNPISGHATLYWYQQILGQGPKLLIQFQNNGVVDDSQLPKDRFSAERLKGVDSTLKIQPAKLEDSAVYLCASSPRTGQGARNTEAFFGQGTRLTVV.

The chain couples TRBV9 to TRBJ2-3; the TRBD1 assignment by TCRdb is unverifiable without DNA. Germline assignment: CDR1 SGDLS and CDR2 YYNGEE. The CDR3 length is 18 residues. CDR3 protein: CASSVGGTGGTSTDTQYF. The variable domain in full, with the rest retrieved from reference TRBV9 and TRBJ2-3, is DSGVTQTPKHLITATGQRVTLRCSPRSGDLSVYWYQQSLDQGLQFLIQYYNGEERAKGNILERFSAQQFPDLHSELNLSSLELGDSALYFCASSVGGTGGTSTDTQYFGPGTRLTVL.

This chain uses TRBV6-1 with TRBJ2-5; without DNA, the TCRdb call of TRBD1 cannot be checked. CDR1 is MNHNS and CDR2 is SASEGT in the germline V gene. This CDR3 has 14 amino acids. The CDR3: CASSRTGSQETQYF.

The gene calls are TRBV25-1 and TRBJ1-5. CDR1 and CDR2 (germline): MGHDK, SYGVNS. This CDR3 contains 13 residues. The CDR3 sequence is CASQAAWNQPQHF.

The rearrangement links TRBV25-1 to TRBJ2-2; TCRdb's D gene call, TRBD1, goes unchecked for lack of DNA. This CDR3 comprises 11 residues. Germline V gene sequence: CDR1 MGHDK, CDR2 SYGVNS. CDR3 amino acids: CASQTGGELFF.

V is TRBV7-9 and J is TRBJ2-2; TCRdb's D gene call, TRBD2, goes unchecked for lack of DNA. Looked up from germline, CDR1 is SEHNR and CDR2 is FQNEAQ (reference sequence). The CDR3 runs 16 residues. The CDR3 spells CASRKPLGEDVGELFF. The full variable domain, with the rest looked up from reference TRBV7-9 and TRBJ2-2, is DTGVSQNPRHKITKRGQNVTFRCDPISEHNRLYWYRQTLGQGPEFLTYFQNEAQLEKSRLLSDRFSAERPKGSFSTLEIQRTEQGDSAMYLCASRKPLGEDVGELFFGEGSRLTVL.

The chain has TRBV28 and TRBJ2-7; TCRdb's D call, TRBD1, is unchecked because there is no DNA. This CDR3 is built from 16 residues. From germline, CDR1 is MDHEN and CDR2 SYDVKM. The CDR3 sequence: CASSLFGTGGFLEQYF.

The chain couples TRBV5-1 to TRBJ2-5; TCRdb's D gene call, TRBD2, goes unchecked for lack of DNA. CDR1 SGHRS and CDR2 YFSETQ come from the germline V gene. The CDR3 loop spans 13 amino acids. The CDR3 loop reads CASSRREGETQYF.

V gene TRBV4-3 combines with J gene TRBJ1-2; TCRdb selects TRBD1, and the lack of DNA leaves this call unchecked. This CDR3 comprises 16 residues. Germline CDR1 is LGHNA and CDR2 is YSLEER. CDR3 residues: CASSQGRGGQPYGYTF.